The 23 T cell receptor beta chains below were found in one sample sequenced in a study of T cell responses to AZD1222 COVID-19 vaccine. TCRdb's copy holds only in-frame clones and misses some; the assay was immunoSEQ multiplex PCR. This table holds 150,000 or so clones, 88% found once. The specimen was peripheral blood, collected on day 0 of AZD1222 vaccination. These TCRs come from an adult in good health.

The chain recombines TRBV10-3 with TRBJ2-1; D perhaps matches TRBD1 (8 bases). The V end lost 6 bases, the J end lost 5 bases, and 14 bases lay between the germline ends. There are 14 residues in the CDR3. The germline V gene encodes CDR1 ENHRY and CDR2 SYGVKD. The CDR3 sequence: CAISGQGGNNEQFF. The CDR3 DNA reads as TGTGCCATCAGCGGACAGGGAGGGAACAATGAGCAGTTCTTC.

The chain links TRBV20-1 to TRBJ2-5, with TRBD2 matching 10 bases. The CDR3 extends over 15 amino acids. V dropped 3 bases and J dropped 5; count of bases not matched to a gene: 9. The germline V gene has CDR1 DFQATT and CDR2 SNEGSKA (reference sequence). The CDR3 region has the DNA TGCAGTGCTAGTAACCCTACTAGCGGGGCGGAGACCCAGTACTTC. This codes for CSASNPTSGAETQYF.

The chain joins TRBV6-5 to TRBJ1-2; D is undetermined. CDR3 length: 12 residues. Trimming took 4 bases from V and 7 from J, leaving 10 bases between them. Germline V gene data show CDR1 as MNHEY and CDR2 as SVGAGI. DNA of the CDR3: TGTGCCAGCAGTTCACTAGGAGGTGGCTACACCTTC. This codes for CASSSLGGGYTF.

The rearrangement joins TRBV4-1 to TRBJ1-5, with D unresolved. Looked up from germline, CDR1 is MGHRA and CDR2 is YSYEKL. The CDR3 has 13 residues. V gave up 0 bases and J gave up 7 bases, with 7 bases separating them. In DNA, the CDR3 is TGCGCCAGCAGCCAAGATTGGATCCAGCCCCAGCATTTT. This gives the protein CASSQDWIQPQHF.

The chain recombines TRBV7-2 with TRBJ1-5; 7 bases agree with TRBD1. The germline V gene has CDR1 SGHTA and CDR2 FQGNSA. V shed 3 bases and J 7 bases; nucleotides not matched to a gene: 9. The CDR3 contains 15 residues. CDR3 in amino acids: CASSLSTGLGQPQHF. The DNA for the CDR3 is TGTGCCAGCAGCTTGTCGACAGGGCTAGGACAGCCCCAGCATTTT.

V and J are TRBV11-2 and TRBJ1-1, with TRBD1 matching over 7 bases. In germline, CDR1 is SGHAT, CDR2 FQNNGV. After removal of 2 bases from V and 7 bases from J, the junction contained 4 bases not matched to a gene. The CDR3 is 13 amino acids. This chain's CDR3 is CASSLRGLFEAFF. DNA for the CDR3: TGTGCCAGCAGCTTAAGGGGGCTGTTTGAAGCTTTCTTT.

In its sample, this clone was seen a few times. The chain joins TRBV6-5 to TRBJ1-3; unclear D gene. Between the trimmed V and J ends, which lost 5 bases and 0 bases, there was a span of 11 bases. The V gene's germline CDR1 is MNHEY and CDR2 SVGAGI. CDR3 length: 15 residues. CDR3 nucleotide sequence: TGTGCCAGCAGTACCGGACGGTTCTCTGGAAACACCATATATTTT. Protein: CASSTGRFSGNTIYF.

The chain couples TRBV5-1 to TRBJ2-5; 9 positions match TRBD2. CDR3 length equals 13 residues. Germline-derived CDR1 and CDR2 are SGHRS and YFSETQ. V was pared by 5 bases and J by 1 base, with 0 bases of the junction left unmatched. CDR3 loop: CASRRGGQETQYF. CDR3 nucleotides: TGCGCCAGCAGGCGGGGGGGCCAAGAGACCCAGTACTTC. The variable domain in full, with the rest retrieved from reference TRBV5-1 and TRBJ2-5, is KAGVTQTPRYLIKTRGQQVTLSCSPISGHRSVSWYQQTPGQGLQFLFEYFSETQRNKGNFPGRFSGRQFSNSRSEMNVSTLELGDSALYLCASRRGGQETQYFGPGTRLLVL.

This clone was found once. The J gene is TRBJ2-7, the V gene TRBV6-5; 12 bases are a match to TRBD2. Germline values: CDR1 MNHEY, CDR2 SVGAGI. V dropped 6 bases and J dropped 6; count of bases not matched to a gene: 6. This CDR3 region has 14 residues. The CDR3 spells CASSPLAGGREQYF. The CDR3 nucleotides are TGTGCCAGCAGCCCCCTAGCGGGGGGGCGCGAGCAGTACTTC.

The gene calls are TRBV10-3 and TRBJ1-1; no firm D call. CDR3 length: 15 residues. The germline V and J ends were trimmed by 3 bases and 4 bases, with 15 bases remaining between them. Germline V CDR1 and CDR2: ENHRY, SYGVKD. The CDR3 DNA reads TGTGCCATCAGTGAAAACACGCGCGCTAGCACTGAAGCTTTCTTT. Translating it yields CAISENTRASTEAFF.

The V and J genes are TRBV4-3 and TRBJ2-7, with 7 bases that match TRBD1. CDR3 size: 15 residues. Losses at the gene ends were 4 bases for V and 5 bases for J; bases not matched to a gene: 11. The V gene's germline CDR1 is LGHNA and CDR2 YSLEER. The CDR3 reads CASSLLGTAVNEQYF. The CDR3 coding sequence is TGCGCCAGCAGCCTCCTCGGGACAGCGGTCAACGAGCAGTACTTC.

The chain uses TRBV7-2 and TRBJ1-5, with TRBD1 identical over 7 bases. Germline lookup yields CDR1 SGHTA and CDR2 FQGNSA. This CDR3 spans 14 amino acids. The ends lost 7 bases at V and 4 bases at J; junction bases unmatched: 7. The CDR3 sequence is CASKDSGGNQPQHF. The CDR3 nucleotides are TGTGCCAGCAAAGATTCAGGGGGAAATCAGCCCCAGCATTTT.

This clone was observed a single time. The chain joins TRBV6-5 to TRBJ2-1; TRBD2 matches 8 bases. V dropped 2 bases and J dropped 6; count of bases not matched to a gene: 6. CDR1 is MNHEY, CDR2 SVGAGI, per germline. The CDR3 covers 15 residues. The chain's CDR3 is CASSYELAVFNEQFF. CDR3 DNA sequence: TGTGCCAGCAGTTACGAACTAGCGGTTTTCAATGAGCAGTTCTTC.

This chain uses TRBV7-8 with TRBJ2-1; D is tentatively TRBD1 or TRBD2 (5 bases each). The CDR3 loop spans 14 amino acids. Germline V CDR1 and CDR2: SGHVS, FQNEAQ. V was shortened by 6 bases and J by 7 bases, with 16 bases between the two germline ends. The CDR3 here is CASRRGPANNEQFF. The CDR3 DNA sequence: TGTGCCAGCAGACGGGGACCCGCCAATAATGAGCAGTTCTTC.

J is TRBJ2-3 and V is TRBV4-1, with D possibly being TRBD1 or TRBD2 (6 bases each). The CDR3 runs to 16 residues. From germline, CDR1 is MGHRA and CDR2 YSYEKL. The V gene lost 2 bases and the J gene lost 5 bases, with 17 bases spanning the gap. CDR3 nucleotides: TGCGCCAGCAGCCAACCCCCGGGGGCTTTAGGAGATACGCAGTATTTT. Amino acids: CASSQPPGALGDTQYF.

The chain couples TRBV5-6 to TRBJ2-1; D remains unclear. This CDR3 comprises 12 residues. Trimming stripped 2 bases from V and 6 bases from J, with 6 bases between. Germline CDR1 is SGHDT and CDR2 is YYEEEE. CDR3 coding DNA: TGTGCCAGCAGCTTCGGTAGCAATGAGCAGTTCTTC. This gives the protein CASSFGSNEQFF.

For the CDR3, the DNA is TGTGCCAGCAGTTCCACGTTAGGGGGGAATGGCTACACCTTC. It specifies CASSSTLGGNGYTF. The V call is TRBV27, the J call TRBJ1-2; tentative D call: TRBD1 (6 bases). Germline V lookup: CDR1 MNHEY, CDR2 SMNVEV (reference sequence). Trimming pared 4 bases from V and 6 bases from J, leaving 15 bases between. CDR3 size: 14 residues.

The J gene is TRBJ1-6, the V gene TRBV7-9; D not certain. The V end lost 5 bases, the J end lost 6 bases, and 8 bases lay between the germline ends. CDR3 length equals 13 residues. Germline CDR1 and CDR2: SEHNR and FQNEAQ (reference sequence). CDR3 protein: CASSEHPNSPLHF. Here the CDR3 DNA reads TGTGCCAGCAGCGAACACCCTAATTCACCCCTCCACTTT.

The genes are TRBV5-1 and TRBJ2-7, with D perhaps matching TRBD2 (5 bases). Deletions cut 4 bases from V and 1 base from J, with 9 bases between. The CDR3 covers 13 residues. CDR1 SGHRS and CDR2 YFSETQ come from the germline V gene. This chain's CDR3 is CASSPTGSYEQYF. CDR3 sequence (DNA): TGCGCCAGCAGCCCGACGGGGTCCTACGAGCAGTACTTC.

CDR3 region: CASSRGENYGYTF. CDR3 sequence (DNA): TGTGCCAGTAGTAGGGGCGAGAACTATGGCTACACCTTC. The chain employs TRBV19 and TRBJ1-2, with D possibly being TRBD1 (5 bases). Germline V gene sequence: CDR1 LNHDA, CDR2 SQIVND (reference sequence). This CDR3 comprises 13 residues. The V end was cut by 4 bases, the J end by 2 bases, with 8 bases between.

This clone came up once. V is TRBV29-1 and J is TRBJ1-1, with D hard to call. Germline CDR1 and CDR2: SQVTM and ANQGSEA. The ends were cut back, 4 bases at V and 6 bases at J, with 6 bases in the middle. The CDR3 is 10 residues long. The CDR3 region is CSVVASEAFF. Written as DNA, the CDR3 is TGCAGCGTTGTGGCTTCTGAAGCTTTCTTT.

This clone was observed a few times. The J gene is TRBJ1-3, the V gene TRBV12-5; D not resolved. The CDR3 has 17 amino acids. Trimming removed 0 bases at V and 0 bases at J, with 12 bases between. Germline V CDR1 and CDR2: LGHNT, FRNRAP. The CDR3 nucleotides read TGTGCTAGTGGTTTGGTACTGGACGGGTACTCTGGAAACACCATATATTTT. This codes for CASGLVLDGYSGNTIYF.

The chain uses TRBV28 and TRBJ1-5; 7 nucleotides line up with TRBD1. Germline lookup yields CDR1 MDHEN and CDR2 SYDVKM. V lost 7 bases to trimming and J lost 6 bases; unmatched junction nucleotides: 18. The CDR3 consists of 17 residues. The CDR3 sequence: CASKLTSGTVKVQPQHF. In nucleotides, the CDR3 is TGTGCCAGCAAACTTACCTCCGGGACAGTAAAGGTTCAGCCCCAGCATTTT.